This is a list of T cell receptor beta chains from one sample in a study of cytomegalovirus exposure and HLA in healthy donors. Using immunoSEQ multiplex PCR, the repertoire was profiled, and TCRdb retains in-frame clones only, with some absent. This sample has approximately 130,000 clones, with roughly four fifths found just once. The sample consisted of PBMCs. These receptors all stem from a man in his forties or fifties in good health and CMV-seronegative. Each CDR3 is given with its conserved first and last residue. Each record gives: CDR3 protein, CDR3 DNA, V gene, clone size, J gene, D gene. The D gene is left open where the match is weak. Expanded clones are given a class, and other clones once, few, many or no size at all.

CDR3 protein: CASSRDYTGELFF
CDR3 DNA: TGTGCCAGCAGTAGGGACTACACCGGGGAGCTGTTTTTT
V gene: TRBV11-2
clone size: -
J gene: TRBJ2-2
D gene: -

CDR3 protein: CATSRAREGPDTQYF
CDR3 DNA: TGTGCCACCAGCAGAGCACGGGAGGGCCCCGATACGCAGTATTTT
V gene: TRBV15
clone size: medium-sized
J gene: TRBJ2-3
D gene: TRBD2

CDR3 protein: CASSLAPGITYEQYF
CDR3 DNA: TGTGCCAGCAGCTTGGCCCCAGGGATAACCTACGAGCAGTACTTC
V gene: TRBV5-4
clone size: few
J gene: TRBJ2-7
D gene: -

CDR3 protein: CASSFAKNTEAFF
CDR3 DNA: TGTGCCAGCAGCTTTGCGAAGAACACTGAAGCTTTCTTT
V gene: TRBV7-9
clone size: -
J gene: TRBJ1-1
D gene: -

CDR3 protein: CASSPGQGDYGYTF
CDR3 DNA: TGTGCCAGCTCTCCGGGACAGGGGGACTATGGCTACACCTTC
V gene: TRBV18
clone size: -
J gene: TRBJ1-2
D gene: TRBD1

CDR3 protein: CASCLTSGMGYTF
CDR3 DNA: TGTGCCAGCTGCCTAACTTCGGGAATGGGCTACACCTTC
V gene: TRBV28
clone size: few
J gene: TRBJ1-2
D gene: -

CDR3 protein: CASSLAIFGGPTYEQYF
CDR3 DNA: TGTGCCAGCAGCTTGGCCATCTTCGGCGGGCCCACCTACGAGCAGTACTTC
V gene: TRBV5-6
clone size: -
J gene: TRBJ2-7
D gene: -

CDR3 protein: CASSSYRDRWTDTQYF
CDR3 DNA: TGTGCCAGCAGCTCGTACCGGGACAGGTGGACAGATACGCAGTATTTT
V gene: TRBV5-5
clone size: -
J gene: TRBJ2-3
D gene: TRBD1

CDR3 protein: CASSSTGQLYEQYF
CDR3 DNA: TGTGCCAGCAGTTCAACGGGACAGCTCTACGAGCAGTACTTC
V gene: TRBV6-5
clone size: -
J gene: TRBJ2-7
D gene: TRBD1

CDR3 protein: CASSWDTGVDTQYF
CDR3 DNA: TGTGCCAGCAGCTGGGACACCGGGGTGGATACGCAGTATTTT
V gene: TRBV5-5
clone size: -
J gene: TRBJ2-3
D gene: -

CDR3 protein: CASSVGRNNQPQHF
CDR3 DNA: TGTGCCAGCAGCGTGGGCAGGAACAATCAGCCCCAGCATTTT
V gene: TRBV9
clone size: -
J gene: TRBJ1-5
D gene: -

CDR3 protein: CAWSPSGGIEAFF
CDR3 DNA: TGTGCCTGGAGCCCAAGCGGGGGGATTGAAGCTTTCTTT
V gene: TRBV30
clone size: -
J gene: TRBJ1-1
D gene: -

CDR3 protein: CASTLSEGRSYEQYF
CDR3 DNA: TGCGCCAGCACCCTATCCGAGGGGAGGTCCTACGAGCAGTACTTC
V gene: TRBV5-1
clone size: few
J gene: TRBJ2-7
D gene: -

CDR3 protein: CASSYRGTDAREQYF
CDR3 DNA: TGTGCCAGCAGTTACCGCGGGACGGACGCCCGCGAGCAGTACTTC
V gene: TRBV6-6
clone size: -
J gene: TRBJ2-7
D gene: -

CDR3 protein: CASSVKGSGIGTGELFF
CDR3 DNA: TGTGCCAGCAGCGTAAAAGGTAGCGGGATTGGCACCGGGGAGCTGTTTTTT
V gene: TRBV9
clone size: -
J gene: TRBJ2-2
D gene: TRBD2

CDR3 protein: CASSEGLSPLHF
CDR3 DNA: TGTGCCAGCAGTGAAGGACTTTCACCCCTCCACTTT
V gene: TRBV6-1
clone size: -
J gene: TRBJ1-6
D gene: -

CDR3 protein: CASSQQGGGGITGELFF
CDR3 DNA: TGTGCCAGCAGTCAGCAGGGGGGCGGGGGGATAACCGGGGAGCTGTTTTTT
V gene: TRBV27
clone size: -
J gene: TRBJ2-2
D gene: -

CDR3 protein: CASSIRVDYGYTF
CDR3 DNA: TGTGCCAGTAGTATACGGGTAGACTATGGCTACACCTTC
V gene: TRBV19
clone size: once
J gene: TRBJ1-2
D gene: -

CDR3 protein: CASSTLAGGHNEQFF
CDR3 DNA: TGCGCCAGCAGCACCTTAGCGGGAGGGCACAATGAGCAGTTCTTC
V gene: TRBV5-1
clone size: -
J gene: TRBJ2-1
D gene: TRBD2

CDR3 protein: CASKQGADSGNTIYF
CDR3 DNA: TGTGCCAGCAAACAGGGGGCCGACTCTGGAAACACCATATATTTT
V gene: TRBV6-5
clone size: -
J gene: TRBJ1-3
D gene: TRBD1

CDR3 protein: CASSQDRGETYNSPLHF
CDR3 DNA: TGCGCCAGCAGCCAAGATCGGGGTGAGACCTATAATTCACCCCTCCACTTT
V gene: TRBV4-3
clone size: -
J gene: TRBJ1-6
D gene: -

CDR3 protein: CASSLTSLTSGNYNEQFF
CDR3 DNA: TGTGCCAGCAGCTTGACCTCACTGACTAGCGGAAACTACAATGAGCAGTTCTTC
V gene: TRBV11-2
clone size: -
J gene: TRBJ2-1
D gene: TRBD2

CDR3 protein: CASSSHYEQYF
CDR3 DNA: TGTGCCAGCAGTTCCCACTACGAGCAGTACTTC
V gene: TRBV28
clone size: -
J gene: TRBJ2-7
D gene: -

CDR3 protein: CASSPRRPGSTGELFF
CDR3 DNA: TGTGCTAGCAGCCCTAGACGACCGGGTAGCACCGGGGAGCTGTTTTTT
V gene: TRBV7-7
clone size: -
J gene: TRBJ2-2
D gene: -

CDR3 protein: CATIKGFGYGYTF
CDR3 DNA: TGTGCCACCATAAAGGGGTTCGGCTATGGCTACACCTTC
V gene: TRBV28
clone size: -
J gene: TRBJ1-2
D gene: -

CDR3 protein: CASSVGGGLLQPQHF
CDR3 DNA: TGTGCCAGCAGCGTAGGGGGGGGGCTGTTACAGCCCCAGCATTTT
V gene: TRBV9
clone size: once
J gene: TRBJ1-5
D gene: -

CDR3 protein: CASSLNRGGGQDEQFF
CDR3 DNA: TGCGCCAGCAGCTTGAACCGTGGGGGCGGACAAGATGAGCAGTTCTTC
V gene: TRBV5-1
clone size: -
J gene: TRBJ2-1
D gene: -

CDR3 protein: CASSVTISTYNSPLHF
CDR3 DNA: TGTGCCAGCAGCGTAACTATCAGCACCTATAATTCACCCCTCCACTTT
V gene: TRBV9
clone size: -
J gene: TRBJ1-6
D gene: -

CDR3 protein: CASSLAGLVHLAKNSQYF
CDR3 DNA: TGTGCCAGCAGCTTGGCGGGACTAGTACACCTAGCCAAAAACAGTCAGTACTTC
V gene: TRBV7-9
clone size: -
J gene: TRBJ2-4
D gene: TRBD2

CDR3 protein: CASSTGRPEAFF
CDR3 DNA: TGTGCCAGTAGTACAGGTCGGCCTGAAGCTTTCTTT
V gene: TRBV19
clone size: -
J gene: TRBJ1-1
D gene: -

CDR3 protein: CASSQGLAREQYF
CDR3 DNA: TGTGCCAGCAGCCAGGGACTAGCGCGCGAGCAGTACTTC
V gene: TRBV7-2
clone size: few
J gene: TRBJ2-7
D gene: TRBD2

CDR3 protein: CSSSLVIGTMDEKLFF
CDR3 DNA: TGTTCCAGCAGCTTAGTAATTGGGACTATGGATGAAAAACTGTTTTTT
V gene: TRBV7-9
clone size: -
J gene: TRBJ1-4
D gene: -

CDR3 protein: CASEREGVNEQFF
CDR3 DNA: TGTGCCAGCGAGCGGGAGGGAGTAAATGAGCAGTTCTTC
V gene: TRBV30
clone size: -
J gene: TRBJ2-1
D gene: TRBD2

CDR3 protein: CASSATSTDTQYF
CDR3 DNA: TGTGCCAGCTCGGCGACTAGCACAGATACGCAGTATTTT
V gene: TRBV18
clone size: -
J gene: TRBJ2-3
D gene: -

CDR3 protein: CASSPEGDGPYNEQFF
CDR3 DNA: TGTGCTAGCAGCCCCGAGGGGGACGGACCCTACAATGAGCAGTTCTTC
V gene: TRBV7-7
clone size: -
J gene: TRBJ2-1
D gene: -

CDR3 protein: CASSLGAGQGTNEKLFF
CDR3 DNA: TGCGCCAGCAGCTTGGGGGCCGGACAGGGGACTAATGAAAAACTGTTTTTT
V gene: TRBV5-1
clone size: -
J gene: TRBJ1-4
D gene: TRBD1

CDR3 protein: CASREILAPYNEQFF
CDR3 DNA: TGCGCCAGCAGGGAGATACTAGCCCCCTACAATGAGCAGTTCTTC
V gene: TRBV5-1
clone size: -
J gene: TRBJ2-1
D gene: -

CDR3 protein: CASSPQRGGRARNEQYF
CDR3 DNA: TGTGCCAGCAGCCCCCAAAGGGGCGGGAGGGCCCGGAACGAGCAGTACTTC
V gene: TRBV27
clone size: -
J gene: TRBJ2-7
D gene: TRBD2

CDR3 protein: CAWSGGEAGDLSTDTQYF
CDR3 DNA: TGTGCCTGGAGTGGAGGAGAGGCCGGTGACCTGAGCACAGATACGCAGTATTTT
V gene: TRBV30
clone size: -
J gene: TRBJ2-3
D gene: -

CDR3 protein: CAWRRLAGDREQYF
CDR3 DNA: TGTGCCTGGAGGAGACTAGCGGGAGATCGGGAGCAGTACTTC
V gene: TRBV30
clone size: -
J gene: TRBJ2-7
D gene: TRBD2

CDR3 protein: CASRAGQTNTEAFF
CDR3 DNA: TGCGCCAGCAGAGCGGGACAAACGAACACTGAAGCTTTCTTT
V gene: TRBV10-1
clone size: -
J gene: TRBJ1-1
D gene: -

CDR3 protein: CASSPAGQGATGELFF
CDR3 DNA: TGCGCCAGCAGCCCGGCGGGGCAGGGGGCAACTGGGGAGCTGTTTTTT
V gene: TRBV5-1
clone size: -
J gene: TRBJ2-2
D gene: TRBD1

CDR3 protein: CASSFFQGTYEQYF
CDR3 DNA: TGTGCCAGCAGCTTTTTCCAGGGGACCTACGAGCAGTACTTC
V gene: TRBV11-1
clone size: few
J gene: TRBJ2-7
D gene: -

CDR3 protein: CASSPRTDNEQFF
CDR3 DNA: TGTGCCAGTAGTCCCAGGACAGACAATGAGCAGTTCTTC
V gene: TRBV19
clone size: -
J gene: TRBJ2-1
D gene: -

CDR3 protein: CASSQDTASGSYNEQFF
CDR3 DNA: TGCGCCAGCAGCCAAGACACGGCTAGCGGCTCCTACAATGAGCAGTTCTTC
V gene: TRBV4-3
clone size: few
J gene: TRBJ2-1
D gene: TRBD2

CDR3 protein: CASSDWLAGPHEQYF
CDR3 DNA: TGTGCCAGCAGTGACTGGCTAGCGGGCCCCCACGAGCAGTACTTC
V gene: TRBV2
clone size: -
J gene: TRBJ2-7
D gene: TRBD2

CDR3 protein: CASSLGTGRNTIYF
CDR3 DNA: TGCGCCAGCAGTTTAGGGACAGGCAGAAACACCATATATTTT
V gene: TRBV5-1
clone size: -
J gene: TRBJ1-3
D gene: TRBD1

CDR3 protein: CSARRDTQYF
CDR3 DNA: TGCAGTGCTAGGAGAGATACGCAGTATTTT
V gene: TRBV20-1
clone size: -
J gene: TRBJ2-3
D gene: -

CDR3 protein: CASSSGGPYNEQFF
CDR3 DNA: TGTGCCAGCAGCTCTGGGGGCCCCTACAATGAGCAGTTCTTC
V gene: TRBV5-8
clone size: few
J gene: TRBJ2-1
D gene: -